A few counts support the clone carrying this T cell receptor (beta chain). In the original workflow: Samples ranged from about 23,224 to 690,600 TCRs, with a median of roughly 95,000. TCRdb processed the RACE reads anew with MiXCR; each CDR3 protein has one entry. The V and J calls here are based on TCRdb, not the publication. This table holds fewer than 300,000 distinct CDR3 sequences, 7.5% to 10% found once. This specimen comes from a study of human T cells and chemical hapten exposure. Trimming cost V 9 bases and J 0 bases, with 11 bases left between them. CDR1 MNHNY and CDR2 SVGAGI come from the germline V gene (reference sequence). The CDR3 length is 13 residues. Indicated time point: pre-sensitization, week 0. The treatment here: therapeutic diphenylcyclopropenone sensitization with weekly scalp DPC.

The specimen comprised whole blood, sampled in connection with sensitization to the hapten diphenylcyclopropenone (DPC). The V call is TRBV6-6, the J call TRBJ2-5; tentatively, D is TRBD1 (6 bases). The receptor's source is a woman in her forties with alopecia areata. Some clones in this sample may be carry-over from other donors' samples. The CDR3 region is CASTWTDQETQYF. In DNA, the CDR3 is TGTGCCAGTACCTGGACAGACCAAGAGACCCAGTACTTC.